Listed here are 26 T cell receptor beta chains from one sample, sequenced in a study of shared clonotypes between healthy human individuals. Here immunoSEQ multiplex PCR was the method, and the copy in TCRdb shows in-frame clones only, minus some. The repertoire holds hundreds of thousands of clones, with approximately 96% as singletons. The naive CD8 fraction comprised CD45RO-negative cells positively selected for CCR7 and excluded terminally differentiated effector memory CD45RA+ cells. Material: naive CD8+ T cells sorted from blood. These receptors all come from a woman in her 30s in good health.

The genes are TRBV5-4 and TRBJ2-7, with unresolved D. V lost 0 bases, J lost 2 bases, and 12 bases lay in between. CDR3 size: 15 residues. Looked up from germline, CDR1 is SGHNT and CDR2 is YYREEE (reference sequence). The CDR3 nucleotides are TGTGCCAGCAGCTTGGCCGATGCGGATGCCTACGAGCAGTACTTC. This codes for CASSLADADAYEQYF.

This clone has more than one count but fewer than ten. CDR3 region: CASKEIAEAFF. The CDR3 DNA reads TGTGCCAGCAAGGAGATAGCTGAAGCTTTCTTT. This chain connects TRBV6-1 to TRBJ1-1, with unresolved D. The CDR3 sequence is 11 residues long. With 7 bases removed from V and 6 bases from J, the gap between germline ends came to 9 bases. Germline assignment: CDR1 MNHNS and CDR2 SASEGT.

This chain connects TRBV29-1 to TRBJ1-4; D not certain. CDR1 is SQVTM and CDR2 is ANQGSEA in the germline V gene. V lost 0 bases to trimming and J lost 12 bases, with 11 bases between them. This CDR3 has 12 residues. CDR3 sequence (DNA): TGCAGCGTTGAAGAAGTCCTTGGGGAACTGTTTTTT. It specifies CSVEEVLGELFF. Complete variable domain (other parts from reference TRBV29-1 and TRBJ1-4): SAVISQKPSRDICQRGTSLTIQCQVDSQVTMMFWYRQQPGQSLTLIATANQGSEATYESGFVIDKFPISRPNLTFSTLTVSNMSPEDSSIYLCSVEEVLGELFFGSGTQLSVL.

This chain joins TRBV27 and TRBJ1-1; D is uncertain. V lost 2 bases and J lost 6, with 19 bases in between. CDR1 is MNHEY and CDR2 is SMNVEV in the germline V gene (reference sequence). The CDR3 spans 16 residues. The CDR3 DNA follows: TGTGCCAGCAGTTTAACCCAGGACCGAGTATCATCTGAAGCTTTCTTT. This sequence encodes CASSLTQDRVSSEAFF.

The chain couples TRBV27 to TRBJ2-7; D is possibly TRBD1 (5 bases). The CDR3 is 14 amino acids. Trimming pared 4 bases from V and 0 bases from J, leaving 10 bases between. Germline CDR1 and CDR2: MNHEY and SMNVEV (reference sequence). CDR3: CASSSGFSSYEQYF. The CDR3 coding sequence is TGTGCCAGCAGTTCAGGGTTTAGCTCCTACGAGCAGTACTTC.

The V and J genes are TRBV27 and TRBJ2-3; no reliable D call. Trimming pared 6 bases from V and 4 bases from J, leaving 11 bases between. The CDR3 runs to 13 residues. CDR1 and CDR2 from the germline V gene are MNHEY and SMNVEV (reference sequence). The CDR3: CASSHLGSDTQYF. CDR3 coding DNA: TGTGCCAGCAGCCATCTGGGTTCAGATACGCAGTATTTT.

On this clone: Other DNA sequences within the sample encode an identical CDR3. The V call is TRBV19, the J call TRBJ1-5, with D unclear. V gave up 5 bases and J gave up 0 bases, with 8 bases separating them. This CDR3 contains 14 residues. The germline gives CDR1 LNHDA, CDR2 SQIVND (reference sequence). CDR3 region: CASSVGLSNQPQHF. In DNA, the CDR3 is TGTGCCAGTAGTGTCGGACTTAGCAATCAGCCCCAGCATTTT. The variable domain in full, with the rest retrieved from reference TRBV19 and TRBJ1-5, is DGGITQSPKYLFRKEGQNVTLSCEQNLNHDAMYWYRQDPGQGLRLIYYSQIVNDFQKGDIAEGYSVSREKKESFPLTVTSAQKNPTAFYLCASSVGLSNQPQHFGDGTRLSIL.

J is TRBJ2-1 and V is TRBV5-4, with D perhaps given as TRBD1 or TRBD2 (5 bases each). Germline loops: CDR1 SGHNT, CDR2 YYREEE (reference sequence). There are 14 residues in the CDR3. Between the trimmed V and J ends, which lost 2 bases and 6 bases, there was a span of 12 bases. In DNA form, the CDR3 reads TGTGCCAGCAGCTTTGGGTCTGGGGGCAATGAGCAGTTCTTC. Translated, it gives CASSFGSGGNEQFF. The entire variable domain, with the rest obtained from reference TRBV5-4 and TRBJ2-1, is as follows: ETGVTQSPTHLIKTRGQQVTLRCSSQSGHNTVSWYQQALGQGPQFIFQYYREEENGRGNFPPRFSGLQFPNYSSELNVNALELDDSALYLCASSFGSGGNEQFFGPGTRLTVL.

This CDR3 reads CASLGEGAEAFF. The DNA of the CDR3 is TGTGCCAGCCTCGGAGAGGGAGCTGAAGCTTTCTTT. V usage is TRBV2 and J usage is TRBJ1-1; no firm D call. The V gene lost 8 bases and the J gene lost 6 bases, with 13 bases spanning the gap. Germline V lookup: CDR1 SNHLY, CDR2 FYNNEI. This CDR3 has 12 residues.

The J gene is TRBJ2-1, the V gene TRBV28; TRBD1 might be the D (6 bases). Germline lookup yields CDR1 MDHEN and CDR2 SYDVKM. V lost 4 bases to trimming and J lost 6 bases, with 22 bases between them. This CDR3 has 17 amino acids. CDR3 sequence (DNA): TGTGCCAGCAGTTCTCCCCCAACAGGGTGGGGAAGCAATGAGCAGTTCTTC. It encodes CASSSPPTGWGSNEQFF.

Worth noting for this clone: Other DNA sequences within the sample encode an identical CDR3. The chain recombines TRBV27 with TRBJ2-3; D gene unclear. CDR3 size: 13 residues. V dropped 0 bases and J dropped 3 bases, with 4 bases sitting between them. CDR1 and CDR2 from the germline V gene are MNHEY and SMNVEV (reference sequence). The CDR3 spells CASSLSGTDTQYF. DNA for the CDR3: TGTGCCAGCAGTTTATCTGGGACAGATACGCAGTATTTT.

For this clone: One end of the junction does not line up with germline, which may come from a read error. This chain connects TRBV4-1 to TRBJ1-3; D is unresolved. Germline V lookup: CDR1 MGHRA, CDR2 YSYEKL. The CDR3 loop spans 14 amino acids. The DNA for the CDR3 is TGCGCCAGCAGTCAAGACCCGGCTGGAAACACCATATATTTT. This encodes CASSQDPAGNTIYF.

The chain employs TRBV28 and TRBJ2-3; no clear D gene. The CDR3 is made up of 14 amino acids. In germline, CDR1 is MDHEN, CDR2 SYDVKM. V was cut by 6 bases and J by 0 bases, with 10 bases left in between. Here the CDR3 reads CASRGELSTDTQYF. CDR3 nucleotide sequence: TGTGCCAGCAGAGGAGAGCTCAGCACAGATACGCAGTATTTT.

The gene calls are TRBV5-1 and TRBJ1-2; a weak D match, TRBD1 (6 bases). In germline, CDR1 is SGHRS, CDR2 YFSETQ. Trimming left V 1 base short and J 3 bases short, with 7 bases between. The CDR3 is 13 amino acids. The CDR3 spells CASSLYRDYGYTF. In DNA form, the CDR3 reads TGCGCCAGCAGCTTGTACAGGGACTATGGCTACACCTTC.

This chain links TRBV4-1 with TRBJ2-6, with D perhaps matching TRBD2 (7 bases). CDR1 MGHRA and CDR2 YSYEKL come from the germline V gene. The V end lost 6 bases, the J end lost 2 bases, and 26 bases lay between the germline ends. The length of the CDR3 is 20 residues. CDR3 in amino acids: CASSRSEWGGPSTGANVLTF. The CDR3 nucleotides are TGCGCCAGCAGTCGTTCTGAGTGGGGGGGCCCGTCCACTGGGGCCAACGTCCTGACTTTC.

V gene TRBV27 combines with J gene TRBJ2-3; 8 nucleotides agree with TRBD2. CDR3 length equals 16 residues. Germline assignment: CDR1 MNHEY and CDR2 SMNVEV (reference sequence). V lost 0 bases and J lost 1; bases outside the gene matches: 3. CDR3 sequence: CASSLSAGVGTDTQYF. The CDR3 nucleotides read TGTGCCAGCAGTTTATCAGCGGGAGTAGGCACAGATACGCAGTATTTT.

J is TRBJ2-2 and V is TRBV4-1; D is ambiguous. V lost 4 bases and J lost 6, with 15 bases in between. This CDR3 has 15 residues. Germline V gene lookup returns CDR1 MGHRA and CDR2 YSYEKL. The CDR3, as DNA: TGCGCCAGCAGCCCCAGCACCGTTTTAGCCGGGGAGCTGTTTTTT. Translation: CASSPSTVLAGELFF.

The chain combines TRBV28 with TRBJ2-7; D tentatively reads TRBD1 or TRBD2 (6 bases each). With 7 bases removed from V and 7 bases from J, the gap between germline ends came to 20 bases. Germline V CDR1 and CDR2: MDHEN, SYDVKM. The CDR3 consists of 14 residues. The CDR3 reads CASNPVGGPREQYF. The CDR3 DNA reads TGTGCCAGCAACCCGGTAGGGGGGCCGCGGGAGCAGTACTTC.

The chain uses TRBV7-9 and TRBJ2-2, with TRBD2 matching 8 bases. The V gene end was trimmed by 1 base and the J gene end by 4 bases; junction bases not matched to a gene: 8. This CDR3 is built from 17 residues. Germline CDR1 reads SEHNR; CDR2 reads FQNEAQ (reference sequence). CDR3 protein: CASSLDAGGVLTGELFF. The CDR3 nucleotides read TGTGCCAGCAGCTTAGATGCGGGAGGAGTACTCACCGGGGAGCTGTTTTTT.

The chain recombines TRBV27 with TRBJ2-7; 7 bases are shared with TRBD2. Losses at the gene ends were 6 bases for V and 3 bases for J; bases not matched to a gene: 8. Germline-derived CDR1 and CDR2 are MNHEY and SMNVEV (reference sequence). This CDR3 is built from 14 residues. The CDR3 sequence is CASSRAGAFYEQYF. CDR3 in DNA: TGTGCCAGCAGCCGGGCGGGAGCCTTCTACGAGCAGTACTTC.

As concerns this clone: This sample includes further DNA sequences coding for the same CDR3. The CDR3 here is CASSLGQRNYEQYF. CDR3 DNA sequence: TGTGCCAGCAGCTTGGGACAAAGAAACTACGAGCAGTACTTC. The rearrangement links TRBV5-6 to TRBJ2-7; unclear D gene. The germline CDR1 and CDR2 sequences are SGHDT and YYEEEE. Between the trimmed V and J ends, which lost 0 bases and 3 bases, there was a span of 10 bases. The CDR3 has 14 amino acids.

The rearrangement joins TRBV11-2 to TRBJ2-7, with 7 bases identical to TRBD1. The CDR3 is 15 residues long. V shed 4 bases and J 4 bases; nucleotides not matched to a gene: 10. CDR1 and CDR2 (germline): SGHAT, FQNNGV. This CDR3 reads CASSSGTATSYEQYF. The CDR3 region has the DNA TGTGCCAGCAGCTCCGGGACAGCCACCTCATACGAGCAGTACTTC.

This clone showed up just a few times. The gene calls are TRBV2 and TRBJ1-1; TRBD1 matches 10 bases. Trimming cost V 9 bases and J 1 base; bases outside gene matches: 5. There are 14 residues in the CDR3. Per the germline V gene, CDR1 is SNHLY and CDR2 is FYNNEI. CDR3: CARGQGIRNTEAFF. The CDR3 DNA follows: TGTGCCAGGGGACAGGGGATTAGGAACACTGAAGCTTTCTTT.

J is TRBJ1-1 and V is TRBV27; 9 bases match TRBD1. CDR1 MNHEY and CDR2 SMNVEV come from the germline V gene (reference sequence). Trimming removed 6 bases from V and 6 bases from J; junction bases left unmatched: 5. This CDR3 has 13 residues. The CDR3 loop reads CASRVTGGSEAFF. For the CDR3, the DNA is TGTGCCAGCAGGGTGACAGGGGGGTCTGAAGCTTTCTTT.

The chain couples TRBV7-8 to TRBJ2-5; tentatively, D is TRBD2 (5 bases). V was clipped by 1 base and J by 3 bases, with 9 bases between them. The length of the CDR3 is 14 residues. The germline V gene has CDR1 SGHVS and CDR2 FQNEAQ. CDR3 DNA sequence: TGTGCCAGCAGCTTAGTCGCGGAGGAAGAGACCCAGTACTTC. Encoded protein: CASSLVAEEETQYF.

This rearrangement joins TRBV27 to TRBJ2-3; the D is unclear. Germline values: CDR1 MNHEY, CDR2 SMNVEV (reference sequence). V lost 5 bases, J lost 0 bases, and 15 bases lay in between. The CDR3 is 16 residues long. CDR3 in DNA: TGTGCCAGCAGTGCGTGGCTGGGCTACAGCACAGATACGCAGTATTTT. Translation: CASSAWLGYSTDTQYF.